The T cell receptor beta chain described here comes from a study of tumor-infiltrating lymphocytes in primary liver carcinoma. To note about this clonotype: The antigen is undetermined. The junction and the germline gene differ at one end; a read error may be behind it.

A primer in the constant region served to generate TCR beta cDNA from about 470 ng of total RNA. Each TCR beta library was derived from three nested multiplex PCR rounds that employed slightly modified ARM-PCR. TCRdb called the multiplex PCR reads again in MiXCR, with one record for every CDR3 protein. This sample carries 190,000 or so distinct CDR3 sequences, roughly 61% of them seen once, and the ten largest clones take 5.5% to 9%. The study extracted blood RNA from unsorted whole blood and also extracted germline DNA. Before any surgery took place, approximately 3.7 milliliters of peripheral blood were collected. The study's findings and limits: Tumor tissue displayed a significantly greater top-250-clone fraction than blood (p = 0.039).

The receptor was derived from a woman aged 55 to 70 with primary liver carcinoma and hepatitis B virus infection. Sequencing used peripheral blood.

CDR3 coding DNA: TGTGCCAGCAGCCAAGCCAGGGGTGGGGAGACCCAATACTTC. It is translated as CASSQARGGETQYF. The gene calls are TRBV11-1 and TRBJ2-5; possibly TRBD1 for D (6 bases). There are 14 residues in the CDR3. Germline CDR1 reads SGHAT; CDR2 reads FQDESV (reference sequence).